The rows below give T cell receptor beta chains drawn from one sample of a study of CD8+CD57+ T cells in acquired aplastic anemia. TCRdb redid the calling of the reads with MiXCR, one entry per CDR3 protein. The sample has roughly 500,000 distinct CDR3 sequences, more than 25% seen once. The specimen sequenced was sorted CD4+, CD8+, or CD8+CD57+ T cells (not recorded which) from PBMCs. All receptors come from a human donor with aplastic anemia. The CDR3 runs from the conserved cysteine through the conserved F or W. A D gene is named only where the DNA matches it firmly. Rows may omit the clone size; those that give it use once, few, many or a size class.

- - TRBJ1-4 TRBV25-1 TGTGCCAGCAGTTTTGAAACAGGGTCTCTGGAAAAACTGTTTTTT CASSFETGSLEKLFF
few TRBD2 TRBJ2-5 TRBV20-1 TGCAGTGCTACCCCACCGAGCGGGAGTCCGGAGACCCAGTACTTC CSATPPSGSPETQYF
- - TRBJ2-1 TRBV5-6 TGTGCCAGCTCACTAAACAGGGGAGGGGTCTACAATGAGCAGTTCTTC CASSLNRGGVYNEQFF
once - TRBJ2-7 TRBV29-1 TGCAGCGTCGAATTAGACCCGGGGGCCGCCTACGAGCAGTACTTC CSVELDPGAAYEQYF
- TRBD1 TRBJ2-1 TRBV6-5 TGTGCCAGCAGTTACTCGGGACAGCTTTACAATGAGCAGTTCTTC CASSYSGQLYNEQFF
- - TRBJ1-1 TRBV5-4 TGTGCCAGCAGCTTGACGGGTGGAAGGCGCGGCACTGAAGCTTTCTTT CASSLTGGRRGTEAFF
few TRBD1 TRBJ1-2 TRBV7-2 TGTGCCAGCTCACCTCGGACAGGGTTGGGCTACACCTTC CASSPRTGLGYTF
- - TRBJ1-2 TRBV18 TGTGCCAGCTCACCAGCTCATGGGCTTAATGGCTACACCTTC CASSPAHGLNGYTF
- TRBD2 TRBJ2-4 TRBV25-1 TGTGCTCAGCCCGGGAGGGGTGGAAACATTCAGTACTTC CAQPGRGGNIQYF
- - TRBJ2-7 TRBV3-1 TGTGCCAGCAGCCTCGGGCTACAAGACCTCTACGAGCAGTACTTC CASSLGLQDLYEQYF
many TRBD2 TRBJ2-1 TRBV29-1 TGCAGCGTTGCTTCTAGCGGAACCTACAATGAGCAGTTCTTC CSVASSGTYNEQFF
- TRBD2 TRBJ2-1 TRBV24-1 TGTGCCACCAGTGACCGGACTAGCGGAAACGGGGATGAGCAGTTCTTC CATSDRTSGNGDEQFF
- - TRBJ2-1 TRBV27 TGTGCCAGCAGTCCCTATTCTAGCGTCCAAGACAATGAGCAGTTCTTC CASSPYSSVQDNEQFF
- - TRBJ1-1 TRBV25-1 TGCGCCAGCAGCTTCCTCAGGGATTCTATGAAGCTTTTCTTT CASSFLRDSMKLFF
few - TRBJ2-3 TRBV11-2 TGTGCCAGCAGCTTAGTCCTGGCGGGGAACACAGATACGCAGTATTTT CASSLVLAGNTDTQYF
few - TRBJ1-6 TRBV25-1 TGTGCCAGCAGAAGCTGGTCCGCCGAGACCCCCCTCCACTTT CASRSWSAETPLHF
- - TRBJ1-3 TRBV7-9 TGTGCCAGCAGCCGGGACGTAGCCTCTGGAAACACCATATATTTT CASSRDVASGNTIYF
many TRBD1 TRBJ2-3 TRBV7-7 TGTGCTAGCAGCTTAGGGGTTGGACAGGGGGCAGATACGCAGTATTTT CASSLGVGQGADTQYF
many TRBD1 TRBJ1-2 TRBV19 TGTGCCAGTAGCTTTACGGGGACAGCACCTAACTATGGCTACACCTTC CASSFTGTAPNYGYTF
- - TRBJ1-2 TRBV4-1 TGCGCCAGCAGCCAAGTCCTATCCGTTAACTATGGCTACACCTTC CASSQVLSVNYGYTF
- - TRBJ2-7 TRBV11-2 TGTGCCAGCAGCGGGGGCCCCGGGTACGAGCAGTACTTC CASSGGPGYEQYF
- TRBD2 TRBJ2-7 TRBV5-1 TGCGCCAGCAGCTTGAATGGACTAGCGGGAGTTGAGTACTTC CASSLNGLAGVEYF
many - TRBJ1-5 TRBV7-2 TGTGCCAGCAGCTCAATGTCGGGGGGAGGTCAGCCCCAGCATTTT CASSSMSGGGQPQHF
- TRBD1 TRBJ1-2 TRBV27 TGTGCCAGCAGTTTAGGCCGGACAGGGGCTGGCTACACCTTC CASSLGRTGAGYTF
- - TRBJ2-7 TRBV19 TGTGCCAGTAGCCGTGGGACTCAGAGAGCATACGAGCAGTACTTC CASSRGTQRAYEQYF
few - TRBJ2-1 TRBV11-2 TGTGCCAGCAGCTTAAGTAACATGCTCGGTGAGCAGTTCTTC CASSLSNMLGEQFF
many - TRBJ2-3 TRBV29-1 TGCAGCGTTGAGGATTTATATACGCAGTATTTT CSVEDLYTQYF
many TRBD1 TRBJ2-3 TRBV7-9 TGTGCCACGCGACAGGGAAGCACAGATACGCAGTATTTT CATRQGSTDTQYF
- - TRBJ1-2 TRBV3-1 TGTGCCAGCAGCCAAGGCAGGGAGGGTGGCTACACCTTC CASSQGREGGYTF
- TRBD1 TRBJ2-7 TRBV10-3 TGTGCCATCAGTGCGACCGGGACAGGGGGCTACGAGCAGTACTTC CAISATGTGGYEQYF
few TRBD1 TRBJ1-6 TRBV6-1 TGTGCCAGCAGAGGGACAGAAAACTATAATTCACCCCTCCACTTT CASRGTENYNSPLHF
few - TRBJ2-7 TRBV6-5 TGTGCCAGCAGTTACGGAGTCCGCTACGAGCAGTACTTC CASSYGVRYEQYF
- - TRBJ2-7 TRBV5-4 TGTGCCAGCAGCTTGAACTTTGCCTACGAGCAGTACTTC CASSLNFAYEQYF
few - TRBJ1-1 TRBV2 TGTGCCAGCAGTGAGATGGGTCGGTGGGCTGAAGCTTTCTTT CASSEMGRWAEAFF
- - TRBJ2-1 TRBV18 TGTGCCAGCTCACCCCCGGTCCGGACCTCCTACAATGAGCAGTTCTTC CASSPPVRTSYNEQFF
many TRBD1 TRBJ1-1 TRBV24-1 TGTGCCACCAGTGACCCCGGACAGGGATCGAAAGAAGCTTTCTTT CATSDPGQGSKEAFF
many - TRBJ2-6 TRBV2 TGTGCCAGCAGTGAAGAGAACTCTGGGGCCAACGTCCTGACTTTC CASSEENSGANVLTF
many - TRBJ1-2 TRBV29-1 TGCAGCGTTCCCGACAGAATCCTATTAGCTAACTATGGCTACACCTTC CSVPDRILLANYGYTF
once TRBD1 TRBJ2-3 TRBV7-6 TGTGCCAGCAGCCCAACCGGGACAGGGGGCTTTTTGACAGATACGCAGTATTTT CASSPTGTGGFLTDTQYF
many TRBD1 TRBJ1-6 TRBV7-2 TGTGCCAGCAGCTTGGGGACAGGGGATTCCTCACCCCTCCACTTT CASSLGTGDSSPLHF
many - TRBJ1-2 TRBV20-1 TGCAGTGCCAACTCCGGGGCTGACTATGGCTACACCTTC CSANSGADYGYTF
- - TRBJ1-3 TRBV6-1 TGTGCCAGCAGGGGTAGCGAGGGCCATGGAAACACCATATATTTT CASRGSEGHGNTIYF
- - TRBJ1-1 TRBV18 TGTGCCAGCTCACCACGAATCCAGAACACTGAAGCTTTCTTT CASSPRIQNTEAFF
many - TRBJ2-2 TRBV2 TGTGCCAGCAGTGAAGTGATGAACACCGGGGAGCTGTTTTTT CASSEVMNTGELFF
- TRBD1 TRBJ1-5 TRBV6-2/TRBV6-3 TGTGCCGCCAAATCGACAGGGAGCAATCAGCCCCAGCATTTT CAAKSTGSNQPQHF
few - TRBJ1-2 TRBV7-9 TGTGCCAGCACCGTCGGGCGCAGCTATGGCTACACCTTC CASTVGRSYGYTF
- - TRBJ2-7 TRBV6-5 TGTGCCAGCAGTCACCAGGGCCCACTCGAGCAGTACTTC CASSHQGPLEQYF
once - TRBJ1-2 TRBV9 TGTGCCAGCAGCCAAGATCTAACAACCTATGGCTACACCTTC CASSQDLTTYGYTF
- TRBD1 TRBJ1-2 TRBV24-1 TGTGCCACCAGTGGCTTGAGGGACAGGGACTATGGCTACACCTTC CATSGLRDRDYGYTF
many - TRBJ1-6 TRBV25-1 TGTGCCAGCAGTGAACGGGACGGTATGTTGTTTCTCCACTTT CASSERDGMLFLHF
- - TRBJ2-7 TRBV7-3 TGTGCCAGCAGTTACCTGGTCGGTCAGTACTTC CASSYLVGQYF
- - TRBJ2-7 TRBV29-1 TGCAGCGTTGTCACAGGGCCCTACGAGCAGCACTTC CSVVTGPYEQHF
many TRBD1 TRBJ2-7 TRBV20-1 TGCAGTGCTAGTAGGGGGACAGGAATTTACGAGCAGTACTTC CSASRGTGIYEQYF
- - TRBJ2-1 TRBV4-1 TGCGCCAGCAGCAAGGGACTTCACAATGAGCAGTTCTTC CASSKGLHNEQFF
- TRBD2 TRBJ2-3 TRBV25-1 TGTGCTAGCACTAGCGGGATTACAGATACGCAGTATTTT CASTSGITDTQYF
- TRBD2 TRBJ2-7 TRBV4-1 TGCGCCAGCAGCCAGCCAAAAGCGGGAGGGCCCTACGAGCAGTACTTC CASSQPKAGGPYEQYF
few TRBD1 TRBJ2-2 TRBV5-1 TGCGCCAGCAGCTTGATACAGGGGCACGGGGAGCTGTTTTTT CASSLIQGHGELFF
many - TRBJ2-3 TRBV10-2 TGCGCCAGCTTGCAGAGAAGGGGGGGGCGGGATACGCAGTATTTT CASLQRRGGRDTQYF